Shown below are 25 T cell receptor beta chains from a single sample sequenced in a study of T cells after yellow fever vaccination (dated by TCRdb to between 2017 and 2020). What this sample's treatment or condition label stands for: live attenuated yellow fever vaccine strain. The method behind the library was 5' RACE. The instrument was an Illumina HiSeq 2500. The raw public reads went through TCRdb reprocessing: fastp at Q25, MiXCR clone calling, in-frame beta chains kept. CDR3 protein duplicates are merged, each entry listing the most common genes and DNA. A total of a few hundred thousand distinct CDR3 sequences appear in this sample, less than 20% of them only once. Around 15% of the sample comes from the top ten. The specimen comprised PBMCs, sampled around 5 days after the first yellow fever vaccination. These receptor sequences come from a man between 18 and 35 years old who received the YFV17D yellow fever vaccine.

The chain couples TRBV20-1 to TRBJ2-3; 8 bases map to TRBD2. Germline V gene data show CDR1 as DFQATT and CDR2 as SNEGSKA (reference sequence). The length of the CDR3 is 16 residues. V lost 6 bases to trimming and J lost 4 bases; unmatched junction nucleotides: 15. The CDR3 spells CSAPNGGAPYADTQYF. CDR3 sequence (DNA): TGCAGTGCCCCGAACGGGGGGGCTCCCTATGCAGATACGCAGTATTTT.

This clonotype was seen a handful of times. The chain employs TRBV4-2 and TRBJ2-1, with a weak D call TRBD2 (6 bases). Trimming removed 1 base at V and 0 bases at J, with 10 bases between. CDR1 is LGHNA and CDR2 is YNFKEQ in the germline V gene. The CDR3 consists of 16 residues. CDR3 sequence reads: CASSQAKRVSYNEQFF. The CDR3 nucleotides read TGTGCCAGCAGCCAAGCTAAGCGGGTCTCCTACAATGAGCAGTTCTTC.

This clonotype was seen more than once but under ten times. The chain recombines TRBV29-1 with TRBJ2-1; 7 nucleotides align to TRBD1. Germline lookup yields CDR1 SQVTM and CDR2 ANQGSEA. The junction had 16 bases not matched to a gene; V was cut back by 7 bases and J by 10 bases. This CDR3 region has 14 residues. The CDR3 sequence: CSAIKTGLIGEQFF. DNA for the CDR3: TGCAGCGCCATTAAGACAGGGTTGATCGGGGAGCAGTTCTTC.

The V and J genes are TRBV7-9 and TRBJ2-1; D possibly matches TRBD1 or TRBD2 (5 bases each). With 5 bases removed from V and 15 bases from J, the gap between germline ends came to 17 bases. CDR3 length equals 12 residues. CDR1 and CDR2 from the germline V gene are SEHNR and FQNEAQ (reference sequence). CDR3 amino acids: CASSPGRTPGFF. The CDR3 nucleotides are TGTGCCAGCAGCCCGGGACGGACGCCGGGGTTCTTC.

The rearrangement links TRBV7-2 to TRBJ2-1, with TRBD1 matching 7 bases. The V gene's germline CDR1 is SGHTA and CDR2 FQGNSA. The CDR3 spans 14 residues. With 4 bases clipped from V and 9 bases from J, the junction kept 9 bases outside the gene matches. The CDR3 reads CASSYEGAGVEQFF. DNA for the CDR3: TGTGCCAGCAGCTACGAGGGGGCCGGAGTTGAGCAGTTCTTC.

V usage is TRBV7-8 and J usage is TRBJ2-2; 10 bases are a match to TRBD2. Germline CDR1 and CDR2: SGHVS and FQNEAQ. The CDR3 is 18 residues long. With 4 bases clipped from V and 2 bases from J, the junction kept 10 bases outside the gene matches. The CDR3 DNA sequence: TGTGCCAGCAGCTACAACCTATTAGCGGGGGGAAACACCGGGGAGCTGTTTTTT. Protein product: CASSYNLLAGGNTGELFF. The full variable domain, in which reference TRBV7-8 and TRBJ2-2 provide the parts outside the CDR3, is GAGVSQSPRYKVAKRGQDVALRCDPISGHVSLFWYQQALGQGPEFLTYFQNEAQLDKSGLPSDRFFAERPEGSVSTLKIQRTQQEDSAVYLCASSYNLLAGGNTGELFFGEGSRLTVL.

The chain joins TRBV20-1 to TRBJ2-3, with a possible D match to TRBD2 (6 bases). CDR1 is DFQATT, CDR2 SNEGSKA, per germline (reference sequence). Trimming took 6 bases from V and 1 from J, leaving 17 bases between them. The CDR3 loop spans 15 amino acids. The CDR3 sequence: CSANFLARGTDTQYF. For the CDR3, the DNA is TGCAGTGCCAACTTTCTAGCGAGGGGCACAGATACGCAGTATTTT.

The chain is built from TRBV20-1 and TRBJ1-3, with unresolved D. V lost 5 bases, J lost 8 bases, and 16 bases lay in between. Germline V gene lookup returns CDR1 DFQATT and CDR2 SNEGSKA (reference sequence). The CDR3 has 13 amino acids. The DNA of the CDR3 is TGCAGTGCTCACCGGGGTGATAGCGACACCATATATTTT. Its protein product is CSAHRGDSDTIYF.

In its sample, this clonotype was seen a few times. V and J are TRBV2 and TRBJ2-5; D is unclear. The CDR3 is 12 amino acids. V gave up 2 bases and J gave up 0 bases, with 1 base separating them. From germline, CDR1 is SNHLY and CDR2 FYNNEI. The CDR3 loop is CASSEHQETQYF. The CDR3, as DNA: TGTGCCAGCAGTGAACACCAAGAGACCCAGTACTTC.

V gene TRBV7-2 combines with J gene TRBJ2-2; D might be TRBD1 (6 bases). The germline gives CDR1 SGHTA, CDR2 FQGNSA. This CDR3 has 15 amino acids. V lost 2 bases and J 7 bases, leaving 14 bases between the germline ends. The CDR3 DNA reads TGTGCCAGCAGCTTACTCCCAGGGGATGACGGGGAGCTGTTTTTT. Its protein is CASSLLPGDDGELFF.

Only a few counts were recorded for this clonotype. The CDR3 nucleotides are TGTGCCAGCAGCTGGAGGGTGGAAGATACGCAGTATTTT. Amino acid sequence: CASSWRVEDTQYF. The V and J genes are TRBV5-5 and TRBJ2-3, with D perhaps TRBD2 (6 bases). Germline-derived CDR1 and CDR2 are SGHKS and YYEKEE (reference sequence). Trimming stripped 3 bases from V and 5 bases from J, with 10 bases between. There are 13 residues in the CDR3.

This clonotype was seen a few times. The rearrangement uses TRBV3-1 and TRBJ2-4, with D uncertain. This CDR3 is built from 14 residues. Per germline, CDR1 LGHDT and CDR2 YNNKEL (reference sequence). The V gene lost 1 base and the J gene lost 9 bases, with 13 bases spanning the gap. CDR3 coding DNA: TGTGCCAGCAGCCAAGGGTCAAATAGACGCATTCAGTACTTC. Its translation is CASSQGSNRRIQYF.

V and J are TRBV5-1 and TRBJ1-1; D is uncertain. V lost 1 base and J 6 bases, leaving 19 bases between the germline ends. There are 16 residues in the CDR3. CDR1 and CDR2 from the germline V gene are SGHRS and YFSETQ. The CDR3 loop reads CASSLSSSALPPEAFF. The CDR3 coding sequence is TGCGCCAGCAGCTTGTCGAGTAGCGCCTTACCCCCTGAAGCTTTCTTT.

This clonotype appeared many times. The chain recombines TRBV6-2 or TRBV6-3 with TRBJ2-1, with 15 bases matching TRBD2. The CDR3 is 18 residues long. Germline loops: CDR1 MNHEY, CDR2 SVGEGT. J lost 3 bases, V lost 7 bases, and 10 bases had no gene match. For the CDR3, the DNA is TGTGCCAGCACTGATACCGGGACTAGCGGGGGGCTCTACAATGAGCAGTTCTTC. Amino acid sequence: CASTDTGTSGGLYNEQFF.

The chain uses TRBV2 and TRBJ1-5, with 7 bases fitting TRBD1. Germline CDR1 SNHLY, CDR2 FYNNEI. The CDR3 is made up of 14 amino acids. The ends lost 3 bases at V and 9 bases at J; junction bases unmatched: 8. The CDR3 bases are TGTGCCAGCAGTGAGACAGGGAGCGATCGGCCCCAGCATTTT. This sequence encodes CASSETGSDRPQHF.

This clonotype showed up just a few times. Its ends do not fully match the called genes, so a read error is possible. This chain uses TRBV12-3 or TRBV12-4 with TRBJ2-1; D may correspond to TRBD1 or TRBD2 (5 bases each). The length of the CDR3 is 15 residues. CDR3 sequence (DNA): TGTGCCAGCAGCACGGGGACCTTAAAAGCTGTAGAGCGGTTCTTC. Translating it yields CASSTGTLKAVERFF.

V is TRBV6-5 and J is TRBJ2-3; the D gene is possibly TRBD2 (5 bases). The CDR3 has 12 amino acids. CDR1 MNHEY and CDR2 SVGAGI come from the germline V gene. Trimming removed 4 bases from V and 8 bases from J, with 10 bases in between. CDR3 region: CASSLLGSTQYF. DNA of the CDR3: TGTGCCAGCAGTTTGCTAGGGAGTACGCAGTATTTT.

In its sample, this clonotype was seen a few times. This chain uses TRBV3-1 with TRBJ2-7, with D tentatively TRBD2 (6 bases). Per germline, CDR1 LGHDT and CDR2 YNNKEL (reference sequence). V shed 1 base and J shed 3 bases, with 10 bases lying between them. The CDR3 is 14 residues long. The CDR3 bases are TGTGCCAGCAGCCAAGGTCCGGGACTCTACGAGCAGTACGTC. It encodes CASSQGPGLYEQYV.

This clonotype showed up just a few times. V usage is TRBV11-2 and J usage is TRBJ2-1, with TRBD2 matching 7 bases. The CDR3 sequence is 16 residues long. Germline CDR1 SGHAT, CDR2 FQNNGV. The J segment lost 1 base and the V segment lost 4 bases, leaving 7 bases of the junction unmatched. CDR3 nucleotides: TGTGCCAGCAGCTCGGGTTCTAGCGGATCCTACAATGAGCAGTTCTTC. It encodes CASSSGSSGSYNEQFF. The whole variable domain, remainder taken from reference TRBV11-2 and TRBJ2-1, is EAGVAQSPRYKIIEKRQSVAFWCNPISGHATLYWYQQILGQGPKLLIQFQNNGVVDDSQLPKDRFSAERLKGVDSTLKIQPAKLEDSAVYLCASSSGSSGSYNEQFFGPGTRLTVL.

The rearrangement uses TRBV24-1 and TRBJ2-3; D is tentatively TRBD1 or TRBD2 (5 bases each). Germline V lookup: CDR1 KGHDR, CDR2 SFDVKD. V lost 7 bases and J lost 7, with 26 bases in between. The CDR3 length is 17 residues. The CDR3 DNA sequence: TGTGCCACCAGCGGGCCGGGGCCGGCCAACATGGCACATACGCAGTATTTT. Protein sequence: CATSGPGPANMAHTQYF.

This clonotype was counted only a few times. The chain carries TRBV29-1 and TRBJ1-1; D might be TRBD1 (5 bases). The V gene's germline CDR1 is SQVTM and CDR2 ANQGSEA. CDR3 length: 13 amino acids. The V end was cut by 2 bases, the J end by 3 bases, with 10 bases between. The CDR3 DNA reads TGCAGCGTTGAAAGGGGTCCGGACACTGAAGCTTTCTTT. Residues: CSVERGPDTEAFF.

This clonotype was detected ten times or more. The chain employs TRBV24-1 and TRBJ2-3; the D is unclear. The CDR3 is 14 amino acids. Germline V lookup: CDR1 KGHDR, CDR2 SFDVKD. Trimming cost V 3 bases and J 4 bases, with 10 bases left between them. CDR3 sequence: CATSDQVDPDTQYF. The CDR3 DNA sequence: TGTGCCACCAGTGATCAGGTGGATCCAGATACGCAGTATTTT.

J is TRBJ2-5 and V is TRBV6-2 or TRBV6-3; D possibly uses TRBD1 or TRBD2 (5 bases each). Germline CDR1 reads MNHEY; CDR2 reads SVGEGT. V shed 2 bases and J shed 12 bases, with 19 bases lying between them. This CDR3 is built from 14 residues. The chain's CDR3 is CASSYVGDARLKYF. The CDR3 region has the DNA TGTGCCAGCAGTTACGTCGGGGACGCAAGACTTAAGTACTTC.

In this sample, this clonotype turned up many times. The rearrangement links TRBV10-3 to TRBJ1-4; TRBD1 agrees at 8 bases. The V gene end was trimmed by 6 bases and the J gene end by 5 bases; junction bases not matched to a gene: 5. The length of the CDR3 is 14 residues. CDR1 and CDR2 from the germline V gene are ENHRY and SYGVKD. The CDR3 here is CAIRPGQDNEKLFF. CDR3 sequence (DNA): TGTGCCATCAGACCGGGACAGGACAATGAAAAACTGTTTTTT.

This clonotype was seen more than once but under ten times. The rearrangement joins TRBV15 to TRBJ2-5; D is unclear. Germline V gene lookup returns CDR1 LNHNV and CDR2 YYDKDF (reference sequence). Trimming cost V 1 base and J 1 base, with 7 bases left between them. The CDR3 covers 14 residues. CDR3 nucleotide sequence: TGTGCCACCAGCAGAGTACTTGCCCAAGAGACCCAGTACTTC. Translated: CATSRVLAQETQYF. The full variable domain, completed using reference TRBV15 and TRBJ2-5, is DAMVIQNPRYQVTQFGKPVTLSCSQTLNHNVMYWYQQKSSQAPKLLFHYYDKDFNNEADTPDNFQSRRPNTSFCFLDIRSPGLGDTAMYLCATSRVLAQETQYFGPGTRLLVL.